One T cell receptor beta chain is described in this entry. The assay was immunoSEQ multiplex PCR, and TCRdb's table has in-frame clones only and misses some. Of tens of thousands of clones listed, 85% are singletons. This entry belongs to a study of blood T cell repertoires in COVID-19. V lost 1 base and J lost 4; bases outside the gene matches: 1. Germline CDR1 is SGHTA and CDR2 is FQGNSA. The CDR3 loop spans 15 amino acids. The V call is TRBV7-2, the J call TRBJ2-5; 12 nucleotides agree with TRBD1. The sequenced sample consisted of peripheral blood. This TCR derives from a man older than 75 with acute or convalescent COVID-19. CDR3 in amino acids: CASSLVGQGAETQYF. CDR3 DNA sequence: TGTGCCAGCAGCTTAGTGGGACAGGGGGCAGAGACCCAGTACTTC.